The 2 T cell receptor beta chains listed next were all sequenced from one sample in a study of blood T cell repertoires in COVID-19. This table comes from immunoSEQ multiplex PCR, and its TCRdb copy is limited to in-frame clones, with some not included. Altogether some 54,000 clones are present, over 75% being singletons, with the ten largest covering under 8.5%. The sequencing input was peripheral blood. These TCRs come from a man aged 65-85 years with active COVID-19.

The CDR3 loop reads CASSDRAGMGELFF. CDR3 DNA sequence: TGCGCCAGCAGCGACCGAGCGGGTATGGGGGAGCTGTTTTTT. V and J are TRBV5-1 and TRBJ2-2; D might be TRBD2 (6 bases). V lost 4 bases to trimming and J lost 8 bases, with 15 bases between them. This CDR3 has 14 amino acids. Looked up from germline, CDR1 is SGHRS and CDR2 is YFSETQ.

The genes are TRBV30 and TRBJ1-1, with TRBD1 as a possible D gene (5 bases). In germline, CDR1 is GTSNPN, CDR2 SVGIG (reference sequence). The V gene lost 5 bases and the J gene lost 3 bases, with 13 bases spanning the gap. The CDR3 spans 13 residues. CDR3 amino acids: CAWAGSIYTEAFF. CDR3 nucleotides: TGTGCCTGGGCAGGGTCAATATACACTGAAGCTTTCTTT.